Presented here are 17 T cell receptor beta chains from one specimen sequenced in a study of a mutant IDH1 vaccine in newly diagnosed glioma. For these receptors, no antigen is known. Clones were sequenced by immunoSEQ multiplex PCR, and TCRdb holds only the in-frame ones, with some missing. The sample records tens of thousands of clones, around 78% being singletons. The sample's time point: week 5, during vaccination. Vaccine doses each comprised 300 ug of mutant IDH1 20-mer peptide, with topical imiquimod. The sequences come from PBMCs, collected from a glioma patient whose treatment included an IDH1 peptide vaccine. The receptors come from a middle-aged man with glioma.

This clone was found a few times. The V and J genes are TRBV7-8 and TRBJ1-4, with 7 bases identical to TRBD1. Germline V lookup: CDR1 SGHVS, CDR2 FQNEAQ. The trim removed 6 bases at V and 1 base at J, leaving 5 bases unmatched. The CDR3 is made up of 15 amino acids. The DNA for the CDR3 is TGTGCCAGCAGAAGCAGGGGGGTAACTAATGAAAAACTGTTTTTT. Its protein product is CASRSRGVTNEKLFF. The full variable domain, completed using reference TRBV7-8 and TRBJ1-4, is GAGVSQSPRYKVAKRGQDVALRCDPISGHVSLFWYQQALGQGPEFLTYFQNEAQLDKSGLPSDRFFAERPEGSVSTLKIQRTQQEDSAVYLCASRSRGVTNEKLFFGSGTQLSVL.

The rearrangement joins TRBV2 to TRBJ2-1; possible D gene TRBD1, 6 bases. Germline V gives CDR1 SNHLY, CDR2 FYNNEI. The CDR3 contains 13 residues. Trimming left V 7 bases short and J 3 bases short, with 10 bases between. DNA of the CDR3: TGTGCCAGCATCCGGGACAACTACAATGAGCAGTTCTTC. It encodes CASIRDNYNEQFF.

The chain recombines TRBV2 with TRBJ1-1; TRBD1 matches at 7 bases. The V gene end was trimmed by 3 bases and the J gene end by 11 bases; junction bases not matched to a gene: 9. Looked up from germline, CDR1 is SNHLY and CDR2 is FYNNEI. The CDR3 has 13 residues. In DNA, the CDR3 is TGTGCCAGCAGTGATGAGGGGGCCGGCTTCGCTTTCTTT. Encoded protein: CASSDEGAGFAFF.

V and J are TRBV18 and TRBJ1-6, with D uncertain. This CDR3 region has 14 residues. The germline V gene has CDR1 KGHSH and CDR2 LQKENI. V was pared by 6 bases and J by 5 bases, with 11 bases between. As DNA, the CDR3 is TGTGCCAGCTCCCCGCGGGCCGATAATTCACCCCTCCACTTT. Residues: CASSPRADNSPLHF.

The chain has TRBV30 and TRBJ1-6; D not certain. The CDR3 sequence is 16 residues long. Trimming removed 4 bases at V and 0 bases at J, with 13 bases between. Germline CDR1 GTSNPN, CDR2 SVGIG (reference sequence). CDR3 loop: CAWTRTASSYNSPLHF. In DNA, the CDR3 is TGTGCCTGGACTAGGACCGCTAGCTCCTATAATTCACCCCTCCACTTT.

The chain has TRBV2 and TRBJ1-4, with D maybe TRBD1 (6 bases). Germline V gene lookup returns CDR1 SNHLY and CDR2 FYNNEI. The V end lost 7 bases, the J end lost 11 bases, and 11 bases lay between the germline ends. This CDR3 comprises 11 residues. This CDR3 is CASTGAYKLFF. The CDR3 coding sequence is TGTGCCAGCACGGGGGCTTATAAACTGTTTTTT.

This clone was detected only once. V usage is TRBV6-6 and J usage is TRBJ1-1, with a possible D match to TRBD1 (5 bases). V was clipped by 2 bases and J by 6 bases, with 10 bases between them. Germline CDR1 is MNHNY and CDR2 is SVGAGI (reference sequence). The CDR3 has 13 amino acids. In DNA form, the CDR3 reads TGTGCCAGCAGTTACGCGGGGGTAGCTGAAGCTTTCTTT. It specifies CASSYAGVAEAFF.

The chain has TRBV7-6 and TRBJ2-2, with a possible D match to TRBD1 (5 bases). V shed 7 bases and J shed 0 bases, with 18 bases lying between them. The germline CDR1 and CDR2 sequences are SGHVS and FNYEAQ. The CDR3 consists of 17 residues. CDR3 DNA sequence: TGTGCCAGCACCCGGACAAATGCGGCAGCGAACACCGGGGAGCTGTTTTTT. Protein product: CASTRTNAAANTGELFF.

This clone was counted only a few times. This chain connects TRBV5-1 to TRBJ2-6; D is undetermined. V lost 1 base and J 1 base, leaving 12 bases between the germline ends. CDR3 length: 17 residues. The germline gives CDR1 SGHRS, CDR2 YFSETQ. DNA of the CDR3: TGCGCCAGCAGCTTGCTGGGAACAAGATCTGGGGCCAACGTCCTGACTTTC. Amino acids: CASSLLGTRSGANVLTF.

This clone was counted a few times. The chain is built from TRBV7-2 and TRBJ1-5, with D tentatively TRBD1 (5 bases). This CDR3 region has 14 residues. In germline, CDR1 is SGHTA, CDR2 FQGNSA. V lost 5 bases, J lost 3 bases, and 11 bases lay in between. Here the CDR3 reads CASSAGANNQPQHF. For the CDR3, the DNA is TGTGCCAGCAGCGCCGGGGCTAACAATCAGCCCCAGCATTTT.

The chain couples TRBV9 to TRBJ1-6, with D hard to call. CDR1 is SGDLS and CDR2 is YYNGEE in the germline V gene. Trimming shortened V by 1 base and J by 10 bases, and 15 bases separated the two germline ends. The CDR3 covers 15 residues. Here the CDR3 reads CASSVSQEKASPLHF. The CDR3 DNA sequence: TGTGCCAGCAGCGTAAGTCAGGAAAAGGCCTCACCCCTCCACTTT.

The chain is built from TRBV14 and TRBJ2-3; 8 positions agree with TRBD2. This CDR3 region has 15 residues. Germline lookup yields CDR1 SGHDN and CDR2 FVKESK. V dropped 4 bases and J dropped 5; count of bases not matched to a gene: 8. The CDR3, as DNA: TGTGCCAGCAGCCCCACCGGGACTAGAGGAGATACGCAGTATTTT. Translating it yields CASSPTGTRGDTQYF.

V usage is TRBV7-9 and J usage is TRBJ1-6, with 9 bases aligning to TRBD1. J lost 8 bases, V lost 5 bases, and 7 bases had no gene match. This CDR3 is built from 15 residues. The germline V gene encodes CDR1 SEHNR and CDR2 FQNEAQ (reference sequence). CDR3 DNA: TGTGCCAGCAGCACCGGGACAGGGTCATATTCACCCCTCCACTTT. Its translation: CASSTGTGSYSPLHF. Variable domain in full (rest from reference TRBV7-9 and TRBJ1-6): DTGVSQNPRHKITKRGQNVTFRCDPISEHNRLYWYRQTLGQGPEFLTYFQNEAQLEKSRLLSDRFSAERPKGSFSTLEIQRTEQGDSAMYLCASSTGTGSYSPLHFGNGTRLTVT.

This clone was counted once. V and J are TRBV5-6 and TRBJ1-6; no reliable D call. Germline assignment: CDR1 SGHDT and CDR2 YYEEEE. The CDR3 extends over 14 amino acids. With 1 base removed from V and 0 bases from J, the gap between germline ends came to 2 bases. CDR3 residues: CASSLSSYNSPLHF. CDR3 nucleotides: TGTGCCAGCAGCTTGAGCTCCTATAATTCACCCCTCCACTTT.

This rearrangement joins TRBV6-6 to TRBJ1-5, with D unresolved. The V end lost 4 bases, the J end lost 1 base, and 8 bases lay between the germline ends. Germline-derived CDR1 and CDR2 are MNHNY and SVGAGI (reference sequence). The CDR3 has 14 residues. Here the CDR3 DNA reads TGTGCCAGCAGTTTTGACGGAAGCAATCAGCCCCAGCATTTT. This encodes CASSFDGSNQPQHF.

The chain is built from TRBV6-5 and TRBJ1-1; D not resolved. V lost 5 bases, J lost 3 bases, and 10 bases lay in between. The CDR3 contains 13 residues. CDR1 MNHEY and CDR2 SVGAGI come from the germline V gene. The CDR3 is CASSPPTYTEAFF. CDR3 in DNA: TGTGCCAGCAGTCCCCCCACTTACACTGAAGCTTTCTTT.

The chain carries TRBV7-9 and TRBJ1-5, with a tentative D call TRBD1 (6 bases). Between the trimmed V and J ends, which lost 6 bases and 3 bases, there was a span of 15 bases. This CDR3 has 15 residues. Germline V CDR1 and CDR2: SEHNR, FQNEAQ (reference sequence). The CDR3 reads CASSSTTGNNQPQHF. The CDR3 DNA reads as TGTGCCAGCAGTTCAACAACAGGGAACAATCAGCCCCAGCATTTT.